The 24 T cell receptor beta chains given below trace back to one sample, sequenced in a study of blood T cell repertoires in COVID-19. TCRdb's copy holds only in-frame clones and misses some; the assay was immunoSEQ multiplex PCR. The sample has 130,000 to 150,000 clones; roughly 80% are singletons. The material sequenced was PBMCs or T cells enriched from blood (not recorded which). The source is a woman aged 40 to 50 who had recovered from COVID-19.

CDR3 bases: TGTGCCAGCAGCTTGGGACAGGGGGCTAACGAGCAGTACTTC. Residues: CASSLGQGANEQYF. This chain connects TRBV7-9 to TRBJ2-7, with TRBD1 identical over 12 bases. The CDR3 loop spans 14 amino acids. From germline, CDR1 is SEHNR and CDR2 FQNEAQ (reference sequence). J gave up 5 bases and V 3 bases, and 2 bases lay outside the gene matches.

V gene TRBV28 combines with J gene TRBJ1-1; D is unclear. The CDR3 spans 14 residues. CDR1 and CDR2 from the germline V gene are MDHEN and SYDVKM. V lost 3 bases to trimming and J lost 5 bases, with 13 bases between them. CDR3 sequence: CASSFGGAGTEAFF. The CDR3 bases are TGTGCCAGCAGTTTTGGTGGCGCGGGGACTGAAGCTTTCTTT.

The chain employs TRBV18 and TRBJ1-2; D remains unclear. The CDR3 is 15 residues long. Trimming removed 6 bases at V and 3 bases at J, with 17 bases between. Germline V lookup: CDR1 KGHSH, CDR2 LQKENI. CDR3: CASSPEPGNHYGYTF. CDR3 DNA sequence: TGTGCCAGCTCCCCGGAACCGGGGAATCACTATGGCTACACCTTC.

V gene TRBV4-2 combines with J gene TRBJ2-7; tentatively, D is TRBD1 (6 bases). V was pared by 1 base and J by 3 bases, with 7 bases between. CDR3 length equals 13 residues. Germline values: CDR1 LGHNA, CDR2 YNFKEQ. In DNA, the CDR3 is TGTGCCAGCAGCCAAGGAGGGGGCTACGAGCAGTACTTC. Translation: CASSQGGGYEQYF.

V and J are TRBV27 and TRBJ2-5; 8 positions agree with TRBD2. Unmatched junction bases numbered 0, after V lost 5 bases and J lost 4 bases. Germline assignment: CDR1 MNHEY and CDR2 SMNVEV (reference sequence). The CDR3 loop spans 12 amino acids. For the CDR3, the DNA is TGTGCCAGCAGTACTAGCGGAGAGACCCAGTACTTC. Its protein is CASSTSGETQYF.

This clone was seen a few times. Here the CDR3 DNA reads TGTGCCAGCAGCTTAGGACTAGTGGGACCATACAATGAGCAGTTCTTC. This codes for CASSLGLVGPYNEQFF. The chain recombines TRBV7-3 with TRBJ2-1; TRBD2 matches at 7 bases. The trim removed 2 bases at V and 4 bases at J, leaving 8 bases unmatched. The germline V gene encodes CDR1 SGHTA and CDR2 FQGTGA. CDR3 size: 16 residues.

CDR3 nucleotides: TGTGCCAGCAGCCAAGATGGTAGCGTTGAGACAGATACGCAGTATTTT. Its translation is CASSQDGSVETDTQYF. The chain links TRBV4-2 to TRBJ2-3, with a tentative D call TRBD2 (5 bases). CDR3 length: 16 residues. Germline V gives CDR1 LGHNA, CDR2 YNFKEQ. Trimming shortened V by 0 bases and J by 3 bases, and 13 bases separated the two germline ends.

The V gene is TRBV10-3, the J gene TRBJ1-2; 8 nucleotides match TRBD1. This CDR3 comprises 12 residues. From germline, CDR1 is ENHRY and CDR2 SYGVKD. The V segment lost 4 bases and the J segment 6 bases; nucleotides outside the gene matches: 1. The CDR3: CAISGQGNGYTF. The CDR3 DNA reads as TGTGCCATCAGTGGACAGGGGAATGGCTACACCTTC.

The V call is TRBV2, the J call TRBJ2-7; TRBD2 matches at 8 bases. Trimming cost V 9 bases and J 6 bases; bases outside gene matches: 10. The CDR3 contains 13 residues. Germline CDR1 and CDR2: SNHLY and FYNNEI. This CDR3 is CASYGTSRFEQYF. In nucleotides, the CDR3 is TGTGCCAGTTACGGGACTAGTCGCTTCGAGCAGTACTTC.

V is TRBV3-1 (or the pseudogene TRBV3-2) and J is TRBJ2-7, with TRBD1 identical over 8 bases. CDR3 size: 15 residues. The V segment lost 4 bases and the J segment 5 bases; nucleotides outside the gene matches: 10. The germline V gene has CDR1 LGHDT and CDR2 YNNKEL (reference sequence). The CDR3 reads CASSPQTGGKDEQYF. The CDR3, as DNA: TGTGCCAGCAGCCCCCAAACAGGGGGGAAGGACGAGCAGTACTTC.

This chain connects TRBV2 to TRBJ1-4; D might be TRBD1 (6 bases). The CDR3 has 13 residues. Germline V gene lookup returns CDR1 SNHLY and CDR2 FYNNEI. V dropped 5 bases and J dropped 14 bases, with 18 bases sitting between them. The DNA for the CDR3 is TGTGCCAGCAGTCACAGGGCTCTCTTTTGGCTGTTTTTT. This sequence encodes CASSHRALFWLFF.

The chain carries TRBV4-1 and TRBJ2-3, with D perhaps matching TRBD2 (6 bases). Trimming stripped 3 bases from V and 1 base from J, with 14 bases between. In germline, CDR1 is MGHRA, CDR2 YSYEKL. The CDR3 length is 16 residues. The CDR3 reads CASSHNTGTGTDTQYF. The CDR3 coding sequence is TGCGCCAGCAGCCATAACACCGGGACTGGCACAGATACGCAGTATTTT.

V and J are TRBV19 and TRBJ1-3, with D perhaps TRBD1 (5 bases). V dropped 8 bases and J dropped 2 bases, with 16 bases sitting between them. The germline CDR1 and CDR2 sequences are LNHDA and SQIVND (reference sequence). This CDR3 region has 15 residues. In nucleotides, the CDR3 is TGTGCCAGTGGGTTTGGCAGGGCCGCTGGAAACACCATATATTTT. Its translation: CASGFGRAAGNTIYF.

The chain employs TRBV29-1 and TRBJ2-1; TRBD2 matches 10 bases. This CDR3 contains 18 residues. Trimming at V came to 7 bases and at J to 6 bases, leaving 21 bases not matched to a gene. The V gene's germline CDR1 is SQVTM and CDR2 ANQGSEA. CDR3 residues: CSALTSGRAVQSSNEQFF. CDR3 DNA sequence: TGCAGCGCCCTGACGAGCGGGAGGGCCGTCCAATCTTCCAATGAGCAGTTCTTC.

This chain joins TRBV7-9 and TRBJ2-2; D possibly corresponds to TRBD1 (6 bases). The CDR3 totals 16 residues. V was shortened by 3 bases and J by 8 bases, with 19 bases between the two germline ends. CDR1 and CDR2 from the germline V gene are SEHNR and FQNEAQ (reference sequence). CDR3 loop: CASSFPPTGSSGELFF. CDR3 coding DNA: TGTGCCAGCAGCTTTCCCCCTACAGGGTCGAGTGGGGAGCTGTTTTTT.

The J gene is TRBJ2-2, the V gene TRBV15; D gene uncertain. Trimming removed 1 base at V and 4 bases at J, with 10 bases between. The CDR3 loop spans 15 amino acids. Looked up from germline, CDR1 is LNHNV and CDR2 is YYDKDF (reference sequence). CDR3 nucleotides: TGTGCCACCAGCAGAGGGGCCTCTTTCACCGGGGAGCTGTTTTTT. It is translated as CATSRGASFTGELFF. Full variable domain (missing parts from reference TRBV15 and TRBJ2-2): DAMVIQNPRYQVTQFGKPVTLSCSQTLNHNVMYWYQQKSSQAPKLLFHYYDKDFNNEADTPDNFQSRRPNTSFCFLDIRSPGLGDTAMYLCATSRGASFTGELFFGEGSRLTVL.

The chain combines TRBV6-5 with TRBJ2-2; D not certain. Trimming left V 6 bases short and J 3 bases short, with 5 bases between. This CDR3 comprises 12 residues. CDR1 is MNHEY and CDR2 is SVGAGI in the germline V gene. The DNA for the CDR3 is TGTGCCAGCAGCCATTACACCGGGGAGCTGTTTTTT. Amino acid sequence: CASSHYTGELFF.

This chain joins TRBV30 and TRBJ2-5; 12 nucleotides align to TRBD2. The germline V gene encodes CDR1 GTSNPN and CDR2 SVGIG (reference sequence). V shed 6 bases, J shed 2 bases, and the junction held 1 base outside the gene matches. There are 13 residues in the CDR3. The CDR3 nucleotides read TGTGCCTGCCTAGCGGGGGGGCAAGAGACCCAGTACTTC. It is translated as CACLAGGQETQYF.

The chain joins TRBV5-6 to TRBJ1-2; TRBD1 agrees at 7 bases. The junction had 10 bases not matched to a gene; V was cut back by 7 bases and J by 4 bases. CDR1 is SGHDT, CDR2 YYEEEE, per germline. The CDR3 has 14 residues. The CDR3 nucleotides are TGTGCCAGCCACCGGGGAGACAGGGCCTATGGCTACACCTTC. Its protein product is CASHRGDRAYGYTF.

This chain connects TRBV3-1 (or the pseudogene TRBV3-2) to TRBJ2-2; the D gene is possibly TRBD2 (5 bases). The CDR3 is made up of 15 amino acids. The germline CDR1 and CDR2 sequences are LGHDT and YNNKEL (reference sequence). The V gene lost 3 bases and the J gene lost 4 bases, with 12 bases spanning the gap. The CDR3 DNA sequence: TGTGCCAGCAGCCACACGAGTGGAGGCACCGGGGAGCTGTTTTTT. It specifies CASSHTSGGTGELFF.

The V and J genes are TRBV15 and TRBJ2-1; TRBD2 matches 9 bases. The CDR3 sequence is 16 residues long. V lost 6 bases to trimming and J lost 1 base; unmatched junction nucleotides: 7. Germline V CDR1 and CDR2: LNHNV, YYDKDF (reference sequence). CDR3 loop: CATRKSAGGSYNEQFF. The DNA for the CDR3 is TGTGCCACCAGAAAATCAGCGGGGGGTTCCTACAATGAGCAGTTCTTC.

The chain carries TRBV3-1 (or the pseudogene TRBV3-2) and TRBJ2-1; TRBD2 might be the D (5 bases). Trimming took off 4 bases at V and 7 bases at J, with 11 bases between the two ends. CDR3 length: 13 amino acids. The V gene's germline CDR1 is LGHDT and CDR2 YNNKEL (reference sequence). DNA for the CDR3: TGTGCCAGCAGCCCGCGGCGCGGGAATGAGCAGTTCTTC. Its protein is CASSPRRGNEQFF.

The chain employs TRBV13 and TRBJ2-7; 10 positions agree with TRBD1. This CDR3 has 18 amino acids. Germline V gene data show CDR1 as PRHDT and CDR2 as FYEKMQ (reference sequence). V lost 2 bases, J lost 3 bases, and 13 bases stayed unmatched. CDR3 sequence (DNA): TGTGCCAGCAGCTTATCTCCTCCGCGGGGACAGGGGCACTACGAGCAGTACTTC. Translated, it gives CASSLSPPRGQGHYEQYF.

CDR3 sequence: CAWTSSPYEQYF. The CDR3 DNA sequence: TGTGCCTGGACGAGTAGCCCCTACGAGCAGTACTTC. The chain has TRBV30 and TRBJ2-7; D not resolved. In germline, CDR1 is GTSNPN, CDR2 SVGIG (reference sequence). The CDR3 runs to 12 residues. V lost 4 bases, J lost 2 bases, and 9 bases lay in between.